The following is a T cell receptor (beta chain) sequence with its context. Antigen: not known. The record originates from a study of cytomegalovirus exposure and HLA in healthy donors. With 60 Vbeta and 13 Jbeta primers, the PCR was carried out. Profiled with immunoSEQ multiplex PCR; TCRdb holds only in-frame clones, not every one. The table has approximately 150,000 clones, approximately 71% seen once. Study results and limitations: The authors judged a highly shared variant cluster likely a sequencing artifact. Presence/absence analyses assumed roughly uniform sequencing depth across donors. Data from an earlier analysis indicated that most TCR beta V segments were productive either about 87% or about 30% of the time.

Germline V CDR1 and CDR2: SGHDT, YYEEEE. V dropped 4 bases and J dropped 2; count of bases not matched to a gene: 5. The CDR3 totals 14 residues. Specimen: PBMCs. The rearrangement uses TRBV5-6 and TRBJ2-7, with 8 bases that match TRBD1. This clonotype originated in an older woman in good health and CMV-seronegative. The CDR3 spells CASSPGQVTYEQYF. CDR3 sequence (DNA): TGTGCCAGCAGCCCGGGACAGGTTACCTACGAGCAGTACTTC.